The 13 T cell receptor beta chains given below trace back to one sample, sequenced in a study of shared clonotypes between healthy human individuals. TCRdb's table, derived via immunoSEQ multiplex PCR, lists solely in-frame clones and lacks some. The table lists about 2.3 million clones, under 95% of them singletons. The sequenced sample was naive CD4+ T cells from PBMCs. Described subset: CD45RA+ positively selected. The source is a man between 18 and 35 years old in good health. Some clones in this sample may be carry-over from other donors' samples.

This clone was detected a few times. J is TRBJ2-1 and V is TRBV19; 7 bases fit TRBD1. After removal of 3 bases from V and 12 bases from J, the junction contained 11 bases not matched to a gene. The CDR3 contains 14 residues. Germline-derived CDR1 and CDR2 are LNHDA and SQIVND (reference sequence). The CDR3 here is CASSISSRGSVQFF. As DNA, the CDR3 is TGTGCCAGTAGTATTAGCTCCAGGGGGTCTGTGCAGTTCTTC. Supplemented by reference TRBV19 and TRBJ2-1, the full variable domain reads DGGITQSPKYLFRKEGQNVTLSCEQNLNHDAMYWYRQDPGQGLRLIYYSQIVNDFQKGDIAEGYSVSREKKESFPLTVTSAQKNPTAFYLCASSISSRGSVQFFGPGTRLTVL.

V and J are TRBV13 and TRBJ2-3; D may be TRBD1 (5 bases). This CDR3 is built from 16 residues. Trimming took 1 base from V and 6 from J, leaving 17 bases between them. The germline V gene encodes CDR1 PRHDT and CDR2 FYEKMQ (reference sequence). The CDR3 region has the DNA TGTGCCAGCAGCTTAGAGGGGCTCATGGTTTCCGATACGCAGTATTTT. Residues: CASSLEGLMVSDTQYF. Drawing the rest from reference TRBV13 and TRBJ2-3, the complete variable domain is AAGVIQSPRHLIKEKRETATLKCYPIPRHDTVYWYQQGPGQDPQFLISFYEKMQSDKGSIPDRFSAQQFSDYHSELNMSSLELGDSALYFCASSLEGLMVSDTQYFGPGTRLTVL.

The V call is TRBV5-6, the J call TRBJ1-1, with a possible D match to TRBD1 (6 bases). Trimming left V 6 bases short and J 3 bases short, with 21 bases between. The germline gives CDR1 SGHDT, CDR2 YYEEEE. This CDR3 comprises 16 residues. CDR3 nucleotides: TGTGCCAGCAATCGACTACAGGGTTTCGGGGACACTGAAGCTTTCTTT. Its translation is CASNRLQGFGDTEAFF.

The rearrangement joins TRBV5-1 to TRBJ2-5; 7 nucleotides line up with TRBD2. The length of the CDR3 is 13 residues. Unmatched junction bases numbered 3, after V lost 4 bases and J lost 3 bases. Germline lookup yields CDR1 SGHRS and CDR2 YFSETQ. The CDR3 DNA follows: TGCGCCAGCAGCGGGCTAGCGGAAGAGACCCAGTACTTC. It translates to CASSGLAEETQYF.

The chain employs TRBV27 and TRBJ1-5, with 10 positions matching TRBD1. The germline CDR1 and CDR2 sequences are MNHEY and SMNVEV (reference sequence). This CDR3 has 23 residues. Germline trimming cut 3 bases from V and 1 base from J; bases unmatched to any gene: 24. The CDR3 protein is CASSFGTGATLMGDFRSNQPQHF. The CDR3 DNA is TGTGCCAGCAGTTTCGGGACAGGGGCCACCTTGATGGGTGATTTCAGGAGCAATCAGCCCCAGCATTTT.

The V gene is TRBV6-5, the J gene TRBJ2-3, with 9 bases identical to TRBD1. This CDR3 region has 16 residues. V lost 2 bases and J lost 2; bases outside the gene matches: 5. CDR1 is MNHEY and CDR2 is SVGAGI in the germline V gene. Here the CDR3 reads CASSYQTGGNTDTQYF. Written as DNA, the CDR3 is TGTGCCAGCAGTTACCAGACAGGGGGAAACACAGATACGCAGTATTTT.

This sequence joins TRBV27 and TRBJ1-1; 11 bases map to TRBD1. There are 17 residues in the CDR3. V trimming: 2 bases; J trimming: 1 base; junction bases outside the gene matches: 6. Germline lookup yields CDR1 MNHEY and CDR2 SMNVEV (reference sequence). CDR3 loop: CASSLMLGQGANTEAFF. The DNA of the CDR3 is TGTGCCAGCAGTTTAATGCTTGGACAGGGGGCGAACACTGAAGCTTTCTTT.

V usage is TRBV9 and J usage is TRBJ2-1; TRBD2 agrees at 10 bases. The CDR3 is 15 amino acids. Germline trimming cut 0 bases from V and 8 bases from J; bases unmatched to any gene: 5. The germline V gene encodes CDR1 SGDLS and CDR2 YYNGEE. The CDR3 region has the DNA TGTGCCAGCAGCGTAGTAGCGGGAGGATTCCATGAGCAGTTCTTC. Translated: CASSVVAGGFHEQFF.

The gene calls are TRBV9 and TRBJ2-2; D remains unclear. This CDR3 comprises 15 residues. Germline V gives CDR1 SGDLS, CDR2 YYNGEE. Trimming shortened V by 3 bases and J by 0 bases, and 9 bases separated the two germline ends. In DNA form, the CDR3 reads TGTGCCAGCAGCGGCACAGTCCCGAACACCGGGGAGCTGTTTTTT. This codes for CASSGTVPNTGELFF.

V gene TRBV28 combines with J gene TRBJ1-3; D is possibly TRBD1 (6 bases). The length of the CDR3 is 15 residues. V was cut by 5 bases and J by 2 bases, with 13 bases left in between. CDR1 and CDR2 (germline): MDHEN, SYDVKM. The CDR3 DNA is TGTGCCAGCAGTGCCTCGGGGGCGGCTGGAAACACCATATATTTT. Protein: CASSASGAAGNTIYF.

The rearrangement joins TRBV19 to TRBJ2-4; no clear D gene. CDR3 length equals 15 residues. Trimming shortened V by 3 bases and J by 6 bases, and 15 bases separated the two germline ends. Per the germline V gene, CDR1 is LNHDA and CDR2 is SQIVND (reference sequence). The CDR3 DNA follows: TGTGCCAGTAGTATCGTGGTCACCATCCCAAACATTCAGTACTTC. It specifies CASSIVVTIPNIQYF.

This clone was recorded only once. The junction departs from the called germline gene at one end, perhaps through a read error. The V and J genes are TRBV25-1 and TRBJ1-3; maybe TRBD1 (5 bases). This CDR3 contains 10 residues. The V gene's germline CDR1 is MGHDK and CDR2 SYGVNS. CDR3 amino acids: CASSGKGLHF. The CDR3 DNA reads TGTGCCAGCTCGGGAAAGGGGTTGCATTTT.

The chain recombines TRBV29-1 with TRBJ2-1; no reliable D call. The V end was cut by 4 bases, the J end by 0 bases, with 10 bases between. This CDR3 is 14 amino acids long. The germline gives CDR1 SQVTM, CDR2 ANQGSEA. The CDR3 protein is CSVAQTSSYNEQFF. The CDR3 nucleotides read TGCAGCGTTGCTCAGACGAGCTCCTACAATGAGCAGTTCTTC.